The 32 T cell receptor beta chains below were found in one sample sequenced in a study of spatial heterogeneity in lung cancer. Time point: sample taken at primary tumor resection. Whole RNA from tumor, nontumor lung or frozen PBMC was sequenced unsorted. TCRdb ran MiXCR on the 5' RACE reads and lists one entry per CDR3 protein. The sample has some 15,000 distinct CDR3 sequences; about 7.9% are singletons. The starting material was PBMCs, obtained at surgery. Source of these receptors: a female donor with early-stage non-small cell lung cancer.

This clonotype was detected a few times. This sequence joins TRBV20-1 and TRBJ1-2, with 7 bases identical to TRBD1. This CDR3 contains 13 residues. From germline, CDR1 is DFQATT and CDR2 SNEGSKA (reference sequence). V was clipped by 5 bases and J by 6 bases; unmatched bases: 9. As DNA, the CDR3 is TGCAGTGCTGCCTCGGGACAGAGGAATGGCTACACCTTC. It codes for CSAASGQRNGYTF.

This chain links TRBV5-6 with TRBJ2-2; D unclear. Germline V CDR1 and CDR2: SGHDT, YYEEEE. The CDR3 length is 14 residues. V lost 1 base, J lost 6 bases, and 10 bases lay in between. The chain's CDR3 is CASSLLPDAGELFF. The DNA for the CDR3 is TGTGCCAGCAGCTTGCTCCCAGATGCCGGGGAGCTGTTTTTT. The whole variable domain, remainder taken from reference TRBV5-6 and TRBJ2-2, is DAGVTQSPTHLIKTRGQQVTLRCSPKSGHDTVSWYQQALGQGPQFIFQYYEEEERQRGNFPDRFSGHQFPNYSSELNVNALLLGDSALYLCASSLLPDAGELFFGEGSRLTVL.

This clonotype has at least ten counts. The V gene is TRBV6-1, the J gene TRBJ2-6; unclear D gene. V was cut by 5 bases and J by 0 bases, with 8 bases left in between. The V gene's germline CDR1 is MNHNS and CDR2 SASEGT. The CDR3 length is 15 residues. CDR3: CASSSSRSGANVLTF. CDR3 in DNA: TGTGCCAGCAGTTCGTCGCGCTCTGGGGCCAACGTCCTGACTTTC.

In its sample, this clonotype was seen many times. The rearrangement uses TRBV6-5 and TRBJ2-7, with TRBD2 identical over 9 bases. The CDR3 has 17 residues. CDR1 and CDR2 from the germline V gene are MNHEY and SVGAGI. Germline trimming cut 8 bases from V and 2 bases from J; bases unmatched to any gene: 16. CDR3 nucleotides: TGTGCCAGCCAGCGGGGGGTCCCGAGCGACGGTACCTACGAGCAGTACTTC. This gives the protein CASQRGVPSDGTYEQYF.

This clonotype was counted at least ten times. The rearrangement uses TRBV28 and TRBJ2-7; perhaps TRBD2 as D (6 bases). Germline V gives CDR1 MDHEN, CDR2 SYDVKM. This CDR3 is built from 15 residues. Trimming took off 4 bases at V and 2 bases at J, with 15 bases between the two ends. In nucleotides, the CDR3 is TGTGCCAGCAGTTCCGCCGGGGGAGGTACCTACGAGCAGTACTTC. This encodes CASSSAGGGTYEQYF.

This clonotype has ten or more counts. The chain links TRBV25-1 to TRBJ2-7; 13 positions match TRBD2. The V segment lost 7 bases and the J segment 2 bases; nucleotides outside the gene matches: 5. Germline V CDR1 and CDR2: MGHDK, SYGVNS. This CDR3 contains 15 residues. In DNA, the CDR3 is TGTGCCAGCACCTCAGGACTAGCGGGAGCCTACGAGCAGTACTTC. It yields the protein CASTSGLAGAYEQYF.

This clonotype was seen many times. The V call is TRBV28, the J call TRBJ2-7, with D tentatively TRBD1 (5 bases). Germline V gives CDR1 MDHEN, CDR2 SYDVKM. This CDR3 has 12 amino acids. Trimming took 7 bases from V and 2 from J, leaving 9 bases between them. CDR3 residues: CASTDRTYEQYF. The CDR3 region has the DNA TGTGCCAGCACAGACAGAACCTACGAGCAGTACTTC.

This clonotype ranks as medium-sized. This chain links TRBV7-2 with TRBJ2-4; D is uncertain. V lost 6 bases and J 3 bases, leaving 3 bases between the germline ends. CDR3 length equals 11 residues. Germline lookup yields CDR1 SGHTA and CDR2 FQGNSA. CDR3 DNA sequence: TGTGCCAGCAGTTTCAAAAACATTCAGTACTTC. Residues: CASSFKNIQYF.

The chain carries TRBV6-1 and TRBJ2-1, with D uncertain. Germline V CDR1 and CDR2: MNHNS, SASEGT. V lost 7 bases and J 5 bases, leaving 15 bases between the germline ends. The CDR3 sequence is 14 residues long. CDR3 coding DNA: TGTGCCAGCACCGAAAACATGGGGAACAATGAGCAGTTCTTC. Its translation: CASTENMGNNEQFF.

This rearrangement joins TRBV6-5 to TRBJ2-3, with 15 positions matching TRBD2. Germline V lookup: CDR1 MNHEY, CDR2 SVGAGI. With 6 bases clipped from V and 0 bases from J, the junction kept 22 bases outside the gene matches. CDR3 length: 23 residues. CDR3 residues: CASSRTGLGTSGGRYESTDTQYF. The DNA of the CDR3 is TGTGCCAGCAGCCGCACGGGGCTTGGGACTAGCGGGGGGCGGTATGAGAGCACAGATACGCAGTATTTT.

This clonotype showed up just a few times. This sequence may be a read error, since a much larger clone differs from it by one base. This chain uses TRBV2 with TRBJ2-1; 7 nucleotides agree with TRBD1. CDR1 and CDR2 from the germline V gene are SNHLY and FYNNEI. The CDR3 totals 12 residues. CDR3 region: CPSGQDYNEQFF. CDR3 nucleotide sequence: TGTCCCAGCGGACAGGACTACAATGAGCAGTTCTTC.

This clonotype was counted only a few times. The chain is built from TRBV7-9 and TRBJ2-3; TRBD1 aligns across 9 bases. CDR3 length: 14 amino acids. CDR1 is SEHNR and CDR2 is FQNEAQ in the germline V gene (reference sequence). Trimming removed 2 bases from V and 4 bases from J; junction bases left unmatched: 1. The CDR3, as DNA: TGTGCCAGCAGCTTAACAGGGGGCTCAGATACGCAGTATTTT. This gives the protein CASSLTGGSDTQYF. Full variable domain (rest looked up from reference TRBV7-9 and TRBJ2-3): DTGVSQNPRHKITKRGQNVTFRCDPISEHNRLYWYRQTLGQGPEFLTYFQNEAQLEKSRLLSDRFSAERPKGSFSTLEIQRTEQGDSAMYLCASSLTGGSDTQYFGPGTRLTVL.

V gene TRBV28 combines with J gene TRBJ1-5; a possible D gene is TRBD1 (5 bases). Trimming cost V 1 base and J 6 bases, with 10 bases left between them. The CDR3 extends over 14 amino acids. Germline lookup yields CDR1 MDHEN and CDR2 SYDVKM. Here the CDR3 DNA reads TGTGCCAGCAGTTTATATCGGGGGGGTCAGCCCCAGCATTTT. Protein: CASSLYRGGQPQHF.

This clonotype was recorded at least ten times. This rearrangement joins TRBV27 to TRBJ1-1; 7 positions agree with TRBD1. The V gene end was trimmed by 5 bases and the J gene end by 0 bases; junction bases not matched to a gene: 6. Germline V gene sequence: CDR1 MNHEY, CDR2 SMNVEV (reference sequence). This CDR3 spans 15 amino acids. CDR3 protein: CASSPATGMNTEAFF. CDR3 DNA sequence: TGTGCCAGCAGTCCTGCGACAGGGATGAACACTGAAGCTTTCTTT.

At least ten counts were recorded for this clonotype. This chain joins TRBV7-2 and TRBJ2-6; a weak D match, TRBD2 (7 bases). Germline assignment: CDR1 SGHTA and CDR2 FQGNSA. V dropped 3 bases and J dropped 4 bases, with 10 bases sitting between them. CDR3 length: 15 residues. The CDR3 is CASSFGGPGANVLTF. In DNA form, the CDR3 reads TGTGCCAGCAGCTTCGGGGGGCCGGGGGCCAACGTCCTGACTTTC.

This clonotype has a count of ten or more. The chain is built from TRBV5-1 and TRBJ1-1, with D possibly matching TRBD1 (5 bases). V dropped 3 bases and J dropped 2 bases, with 14 bases sitting between them. This CDR3 spans 15 amino acids. Germline-derived CDR1 and CDR2 are SGHRS and YFSETQ. The CDR3 DNA follows: TGCGCCAGCAGCTATTACCCGGGACGAAACACTGAAGCTTTCTTT. Its protein is CASSYYPGRNTEAFF.

This clonotype has ten or more counts. This sequence joins TRBV4-1 and TRBJ2-4; D ambiguous. The V gene's germline CDR1 is MGHRA and CDR2 YSYEKL. Trimming shortened V by 1 base and J by 0 bases, and 4 bases separated the two germline ends. The CDR3 contains 14 residues. The CDR3 reads CASSQGLAKNIQYF. In DNA form, the CDR3 reads TGCGCCAGCAGCCAAGGTTTAGCCAAAAACATTCAGTACTTC.

This clonotype is categorized as medium-sized. The rearrangement uses TRBV5-1 and TRBJ2-3; no clear D gene. This CDR3 is 13 amino acids long. Germline lookup yields CDR1 SGHRS and CDR2 YFSETQ. Trimming shortened V by 0 bases and J by 2 bases, and 4 bases separated the two germline ends. The CDR3 protein is CASSLEFTDTQYF. The CDR3 nucleotides read TGCGCCAGCAGCTTGGAGTTCACAGATACGCAGTATTTT.

This clonotype was observed many times. The chain carries TRBV7-2 and TRBJ2-1; no reliable D call. Germline-derived CDR1 and CDR2 are SGHTA and FQGNSA. This CDR3 spans 15 amino acids. Trimming left V 5 bases short and J 3 bases short, with 14 bases between. CDR3 nucleotide sequence: TGTGCCAGCAGCGCTAGGGAAAGGCACTACAATGAGCAGTTCTTC. Translation: CASSARERHYNEQFF.

There are many counts of this clonotype. V usage is TRBV18 and J usage is TRBJ2-5; D remains ambiguous. The CDR3 has 12 residues. Trimming took off 3 bases at V and 0 bases at J, with 2 bases between the two ends. Looked up from germline, CDR1 is KGHSH and CDR2 is LQKENI. The CDR3 DNA reads as TGTGCCAGCTCACCCAACCAAGAGACCCAGTACTTC. Translated: CASSPNQETQYF.

This clonotype was seen ten or more times. The V gene is TRBV7-2, the J gene TRBJ1-1; a weak D match, TRBD1 (5 bases). The length of the CDR3 is 14 residues. Germline V CDR1 and CDR2: SGHTA, FQGNSA. V dropped 8 bases and J dropped 1 base, with 14 bases sitting between them. CDR3 in amino acids: CASGSTGSNTEAFF. Here the CDR3 DNA reads TGTGCCAGCGGTTCTACAGGTTCGAACACTGAAGCTTTCTTT.

This clonotype appeared many times. The chain joins TRBV18 to TRBJ2-2; possibly TRBD1 for D (6 bases). The V and J ends lost 2 bases and 6 bases respectively, with 10 bases between them. The CDR3 consists of 14 residues. The V gene's germline CDR1 is KGHSH and CDR2 LQKENI. In DNA, the CDR3 is TGTGCCAGCTCACCAGTCCAGGGGCCCGGGGAGCTGTTTTTT. This sequence encodes CASSPVQGPGELFF.

This clonotype showed up many times. The J gene is TRBJ1-2, the V gene TRBV6-6; D is unclear. This CDR3 is built from 13 residues. The germline gives CDR1 MNHNY, CDR2 SVGAGI (reference sequence). V was clipped by 5 bases and J by 5 bases, with 12 bases between them. The CDR3 spells CASSDEQRYGYTF. The CDR3 bases are TGTGCCAGCAGTGATGAGCAGCGGTATGGCTACACCTTC.

This clonotype was recorded a few times. V and J are TRBV10-3 and TRBJ2-2; 14 bases are a match to TRBD2. With 10 bases clipped from V and 4 bases from J, the junction kept 5 bases outside the gene matches. CDR1 is ENHRY, CDR2 SYGVKD, per germline. This CDR3 is built from 15 residues. The CDR3 DNA follows: TGTGCCACCAGCGGGACTAGCGGGAGCACCGGGGAGCTGTTTTTT. Its protein product is CATSGTSGSTGELFF.

This clonotype showed up many times. This chain uses TRBV5-1 with TRBJ2-7, with TRBD1 as a possible D gene (6 bases). CDR3 length equals 14 residues. Trimming left V 0 bases short and J 2 bases short, with 9 bases between. The V gene's germline CDR1 is SGHRS and CDR2 YFSETQ. This chain's CDR3 is CASSLAAGAYEQYF. CDR3 nucleotides: TGCGCCAGCAGCTTGGCGGCAGGGGCCTACGAGCAGTACTTC.

This clonotype appeared many times. J is TRBJ2-3 and V is TRBV29-1, with TRBD1 identical over 10 bases. Germline CDR1 and CDR2: SQVTM and ANQGSEA. V was pared by 6 bases and J by 6 bases, with 9 bases of the junction left unmatched. The CDR3 sequence is 14 residues long. CDR3 residues: CSVRGTGEADTQYF. CDR3 in DNA: TGCAGCGTACGCGGGACAGGGGAAGCGGATACGCAGTATTTT.

In its sample, this clonotype was seen many times. V gene TRBV10-1 combines with J gene TRBJ1-1; 9 bases fit TRBD1. Germline values: CDR1 WNHNN, CDR2 SYGVQD (reference sequence). The CDR3 contains 17 residues. The V segment lost 3 bases and the J segment 5 bases; nucleotides outside the gene matches: 13. The CDR3 here is CASSERGRTGGRTEAFF. The CDR3 DNA reads TGCGCCAGCAGTGAAAGGGGGCGTACAGGGGGCCGAACTGAAGCTTTCTTT.

This clonotype was recorded at least ten times. The rearrangement uses TRBV5-1 and TRBJ1-2; D not resolved. This CDR3 spans 15 amino acids. Deletions cut 4 bases from V and 5 bases from J, with 18 bases between. The germline V gene has CDR1 SGHRS and CDR2 YFSETQ. The CDR3 loop is CASSHHSKGPYGYTF. CDR3 bases: TGCGCCAGCAGCCATCACTCGAAGGGTCCATATGGCTACACCTTC.

This clonotype was counted ten times or more. The genes are TRBV23-1 and TRBJ2-7; TRBD1 is a possible D gene (5 bases). TRBV23-1 is identified as an open reading frame with a role that is uncertain. The CDR3 consists of 13 residues. Trimming cost V 4 bases and J 4 bases, with 11 bases left between them. CDR3 sequence reads: CASSLQDYYEQYF. The CDR3 DNA sequence: TGCGCCAGCAGTCTACAGGATTATTACGAGCAGTACTTC.

This clonotype was seen repeatedly, ten times or more. The V gene is TRBV9, the J gene TRBJ1-6, with unresolved D. The germline gives CDR1 SGDLS, CDR2 YYNGEE. The CDR3 has 17 residues. V was pared by 0 bases and J by 0 bases, with 10 bases between. CDR3 loop: CASSVVPESSYNSPLHF. CDR3 sequence (DNA): TGTGCCAGCAGCGTAGTTCCGGAGAGCTCCTATAATTCACCCCTCCACTTT.

This clonotype was recorded at least ten times. V is TRBV7-9 and J is TRBJ2-2; 7 bases align to TRBD1. CDR1 and CDR2 from the germline V gene are SEHNR and FQNEAQ (reference sequence). This CDR3 spans 14 amino acids. Losses at the gene ends were 2 bases for V and 6 bases for J; bases not matched to a gene: 3. This CDR3 reads CASSLNRGAGELFF. In nucleotides, the CDR3 is TGTGCCAGCAGCTTAAACAGGGGAGCCGGGGAGCTGTTTTTT.

The sample holds a few counts of this clonotype. The chain employs TRBV20-1 and TRBJ2-7; a weak D match, TRBD2 (6 bases). CDR3 size: 14 residues. V was pared by 1 base and J by 3 bases, with 13 bases between. CDR1 is DFQATT and CDR2 is SNEGSKA in the germline V gene (reference sequence). The CDR3 coding sequence is TGCAGTGCTAGAGTTACGGGGAGGCTCTACGAGCAGTACTTC. This codes for CSARVTGRLYEQYF.